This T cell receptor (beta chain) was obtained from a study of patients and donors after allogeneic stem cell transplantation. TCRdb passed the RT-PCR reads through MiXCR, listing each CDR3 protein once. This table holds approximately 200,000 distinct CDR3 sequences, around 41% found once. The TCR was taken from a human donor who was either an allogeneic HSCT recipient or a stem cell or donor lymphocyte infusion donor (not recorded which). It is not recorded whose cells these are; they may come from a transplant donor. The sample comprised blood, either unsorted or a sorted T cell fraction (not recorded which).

In DNA form, the CDR3 reads TGTGCCAGCAGCGTAAAGCCCAATTCACCCCTCCACTTT. It is translated as CASSVKPNSPLHF. The chain joins TRBV9 to TRBJ1-6; D remains unclear. Germline-derived CDR1 and CDR2 are SGDLS and YYNGEE. The CDR3 runs 13 residues. Trimming removed 1 base from V and 7 bases from J, with 6 bases in between.